This TCR beta chain was found in a study of blood T cell repertoires in COVID-19. Across the study: Samples came from the United States, Italy and Spain, spanning acute and convalescent COVID-19. T cells, B-cell-depleted T cells, or PBMCs supplied cDNA or gDNA.

Germline CDR1 is KGHDR and CDR2 is SFDVKD. The CDR3 has 12 amino acids. V lost 6 bases and J lost 4; bases outside the gene matches: 1. Study processing details: Reference gene primer amplification in the assay estimated nucleated cell counts. Produced via immunoSEQ multiplex PCR; TCRdb's table is partial and in-frame only. The V and J calls and clone size come from that table; D and trimming were worked out from the DNA. The sample contains under 250,000 clones, 80% to 85% of which appear only once. This clone was recorded once. The chain links TRBV24-1 to TRBJ1-2; 7 bases are a match to TRBD1. The source of this sequence is an older woman who had recovered from COVID-19. The sequenced sample was peripheral blood. CDR3 in amino acids: CATSSGGYGYTF. As DNA, the CDR3 is TGTGCCACCAGTTCAGGGGGCTATGGCTACACCTTC.